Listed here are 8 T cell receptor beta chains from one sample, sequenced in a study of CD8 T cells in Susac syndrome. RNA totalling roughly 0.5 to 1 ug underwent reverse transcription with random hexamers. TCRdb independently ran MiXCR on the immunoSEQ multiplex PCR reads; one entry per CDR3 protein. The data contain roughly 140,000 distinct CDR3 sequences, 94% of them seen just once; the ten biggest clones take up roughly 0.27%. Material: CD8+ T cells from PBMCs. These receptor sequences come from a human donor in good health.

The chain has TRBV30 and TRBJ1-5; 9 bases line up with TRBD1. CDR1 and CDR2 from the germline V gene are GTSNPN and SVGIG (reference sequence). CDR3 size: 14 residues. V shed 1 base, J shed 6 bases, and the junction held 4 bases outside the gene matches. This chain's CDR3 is CAWSGGQGRQPQHF. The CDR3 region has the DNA TGTGCCTGGAGTGGGGGACAGGGACGTCAGCCCCAGCATTTT.

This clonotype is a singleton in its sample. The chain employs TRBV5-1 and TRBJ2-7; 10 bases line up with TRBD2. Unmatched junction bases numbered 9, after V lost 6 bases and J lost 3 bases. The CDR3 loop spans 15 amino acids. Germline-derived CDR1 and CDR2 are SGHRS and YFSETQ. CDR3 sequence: CASTITGTSDYEQYF. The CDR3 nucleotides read TGCGCCAGCACGATTACCGGGACTAGCGACTACGAGCAGTACTTC.

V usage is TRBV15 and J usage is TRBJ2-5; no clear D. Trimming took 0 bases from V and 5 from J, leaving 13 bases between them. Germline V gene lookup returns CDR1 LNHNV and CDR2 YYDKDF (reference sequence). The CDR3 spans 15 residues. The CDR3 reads CATSRDRSSWETQYF. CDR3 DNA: TGTGCCACCAGCAGAGATCGCTCATCGTGGGAGACCCAGTACTTC.

The CDR3 region is CASSQDRSLGGYTF. The CDR3 DNA reads TGCGCCAGCAGCCAGGACAGGTCTCTTGGTGGCTACACCTTC. The chain has TRBV4-3 and TRBJ1-2; 7 bases match TRBD1. Trimming cost V 3 bases and J 7 bases; bases outside gene matches: 8. CDR1 and CDR2 from the germline V gene are LGHNA and YSLEER. The CDR3 has 14 residues.

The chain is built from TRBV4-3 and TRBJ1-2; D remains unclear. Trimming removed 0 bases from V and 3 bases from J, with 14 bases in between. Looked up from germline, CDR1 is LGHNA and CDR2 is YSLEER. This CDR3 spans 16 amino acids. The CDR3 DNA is TGCGCCAGCAGCCAAGATCTTGGGAAATGGGACTATGGCTACACCTTC. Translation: CASSQDLGKWDYGYTF.

DNA of the CDR3: TGTGCCAGCAGCTTAATCCCTAGCGGGAGCCCCGACAATGAGCAGTTCTTC. Translating gives CASSLIPSGSPDNEQFF. This rearrangement joins TRBV7-9 to TRBJ2-1, with TRBD2 identical over 10 bases. Germline CDR1 and CDR2: SEHNR and FQNEAQ (reference sequence). CDR3 length: 17 residues. The V and J ends lost 2 bases and 5 bases, in that order; junction bases with no gene match: 9.

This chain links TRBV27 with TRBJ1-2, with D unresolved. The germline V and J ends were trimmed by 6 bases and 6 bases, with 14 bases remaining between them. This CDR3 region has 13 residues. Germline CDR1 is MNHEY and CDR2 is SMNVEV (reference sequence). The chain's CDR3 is CASRVDPKDGYTF. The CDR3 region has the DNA TGTGCCAGCAGAGTCGACCCCAAAGATGGCTACACCTTC.

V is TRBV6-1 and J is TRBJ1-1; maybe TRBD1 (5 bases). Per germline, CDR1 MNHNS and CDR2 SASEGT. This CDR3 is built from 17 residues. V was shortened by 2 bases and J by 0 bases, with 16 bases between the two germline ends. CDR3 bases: TGTGCCAGCAGTGAATGGTCGGGGCTAATCATGAACACTGAAGCTTTCTTT. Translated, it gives CASSEWSGLIMNTEAFF.